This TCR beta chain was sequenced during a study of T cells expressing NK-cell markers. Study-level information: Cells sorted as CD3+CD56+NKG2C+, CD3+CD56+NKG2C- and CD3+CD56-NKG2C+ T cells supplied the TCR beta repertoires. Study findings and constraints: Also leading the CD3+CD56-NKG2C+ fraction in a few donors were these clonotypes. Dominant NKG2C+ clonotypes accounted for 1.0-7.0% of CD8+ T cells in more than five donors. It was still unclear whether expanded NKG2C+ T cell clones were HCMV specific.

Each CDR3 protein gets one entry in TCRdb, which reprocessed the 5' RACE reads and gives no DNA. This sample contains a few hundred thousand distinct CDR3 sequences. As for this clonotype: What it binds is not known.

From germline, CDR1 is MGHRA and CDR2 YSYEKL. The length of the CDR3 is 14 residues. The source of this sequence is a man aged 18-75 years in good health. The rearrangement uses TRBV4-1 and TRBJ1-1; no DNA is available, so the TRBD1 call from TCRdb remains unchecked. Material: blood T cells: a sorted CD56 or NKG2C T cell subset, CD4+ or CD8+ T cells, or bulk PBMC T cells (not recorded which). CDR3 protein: CASSPILRGREAFF.